One sample yielded the 12 T cell receptor beta chains listed below, sequenced in a study of OX40 agonist ivuxolimab in advanced cancers. Clones were sequenced by immunoSEQ multiplex PCR, and TCRdb holds only the in-frame ones, with some missing. Among more than 60,000 clones listed, almost 95% were seen once. Sequencing used CD4+ or CD8+ T cells sorted from blood, obtained in a trial of the OX40 agonist ivuxolimab. Every receptor here comes from an adult with an advanced solid tumor such as melanoma, head and neck, liver or kidney cancer.

This chain joins TRBV27 and TRBJ2-7; TRBD2 matches at 7 bases. J was trimmed by 6 bases and V by 5 bases; bases with no gene match: 7. The CDR3 has 13 amino acids. Per germline, CDR1 MNHEY and CDR2 SMNVEV (reference sequence). The CDR3 region is CASSTPPGGEQYF. As DNA, the CDR3 is TGTGCCAGCAGTACCCCACCGGGGGGCGAGCAGTACTTC.

This chain links TRBV29-1 with TRBJ2-7; 8 bases agree with TRBD1. The CDR3 extends over 13 amino acids. The germline gives CDR1 SQVTM, CDR2 ANQGSEA. Unmatched junction bases numbered 8, after V lost 7 bases and J lost 3 bases. CDR3 nucleotide sequence: TGCAGCGCTATGACAGGGGTTGACTACGAGCAGTACTTC. Translated: CSAMTGVDYEQYF.

The chain uses TRBV13 and TRBJ1-5; the D is unclear. Trimming took 0 bases from V and 7 from J, leaving 10 bases between them. The CDR3 consists of 14 residues. Per germline, CDR1 PRHDT and CDR2 FYEKMQ (reference sequence). The CDR3 region has the DNA TGTGCCAGCAGCTTAGGTGCCGGGAAACAGCCCCAGCATTTT. Residues: CASSLGAGKQPQHF.

The rearrangement links TRBV11-2 to TRBJ2-6; D not certain. The CDR3 is made up of 13 amino acids. Trimming shortened V by 1 base and J by 2 bases, and 0 bases separated the two germline ends. Germline CDR1 is SGHAT and CDR2 is FQNNGV. The CDR3 reads CASSLAGANVLTF. CDR3 DNA sequence: TGTGCCAGCAGCTTAGCTGGGGCCAACGTCCTGACTTTC.

The chain uses TRBV6-5 and TRBJ2-7; the match to TRBD2 covers 15 bases. The CDR3 has 14 amino acids. Germline CDR1 MNHEY, CDR2 SVGAGI. Trimming at V came to 8 bases and at J to 3 bases, leaving 2 bases not matched to a gene. CDR3 bases: TGTGCCAGCGAGGGACTAGCGGGGGGCTACGAGCAGTACTTC. It specifies CASEGLAGGYEQYF.

The chain carries TRBV4-3 and TRBJ2-7; 8 bases align to TRBD2. The CDR3 has 18 residues. V gave up 0 bases and J gave up 2 bases; unmatched junction bases: 12. Germline loops: CDR1 LGHNA, CDR2 YSLEER. CDR3 loop: CASSQEIAGLADAYEQYF. In DNA form, the CDR3 reads TGCGCCAGCAGCCAAGAGATCGCCGGACTAGCAGACGCCTACGAGCAGTACTTC.

This chain joins TRBV13 and TRBJ2-7, with 8 positions matching TRBD2. Germline CDR1 reads PRHDT; CDR2 reads FYEKMQ (reference sequence). The CDR3 sequence is 14 residues long. Trimming cost V 0 bases and J 3 bases; bases outside gene matches: 1. This chain's CDR3 is CASSLGTSVYEQYF. CDR3 coding DNA: TGTGCCAGCAGCTTAGGGACTAGCGTCTACGAGCAGTACTTC.

The V gene is TRBV12-5, the J gene TRBJ2-1; 9 bases agree with TRBD2. In germline, CDR1 is LGHNT, CDR2 FRNRAP. J was trimmed by 0 bases and V by 6 bases; bases with no gene match: 6. The CDR3 has 16 residues. The CDR3 loop reads CASGTPSGDSYNEQFF. CDR3 bases: TGTGCTAGTGGGACCCCTAGCGGGGACTCCTACAATGAGCAGTTCTTC.

This clone came up many times. The V call is TRBV2, the J call TRBJ1-2; weak D call: TRBD1 (6 bases). Germline V gives CDR1 SNHLY, CDR2 FYNNEI. This CDR3 is 13 amino acids long. The V end lost 6 bases, the J end lost 3 bases, and 11 bases lay between the germline ends. CDR3 nucleotides: TGTGCCAGCAGCCTACAGGGATACTATGGCTACACCTTC. Amino acids: CASSLQGYYGYTF.

The chain has TRBV29-1 and TRBJ2-3, with TRBD2 identical over 12 bases. Losses at the gene ends were 2 bases for V and 2 bases for J; bases not matched to a gene: 8. The length of the CDR3 is 17 residues. Germline values: CDR1 SQVTM, CDR2 ANQGSEA. The CDR3 here is CSVELPRTSGATDTQYF. The CDR3, as DNA: TGCAGCGTTGAACTTCCCCGGACTAGCGGGGCCACAGATACGCAGTATTTT.

The chain recombines TRBV9 with TRBJ1-1, with 7 bases that match TRBD1. The germline V gene has CDR1 SGDLS and CDR2 YYNGEE. Trimming cost V 4 bases and J 0 bases; bases outside gene matches: 9. This CDR3 comprises 16 residues. The CDR3 coding sequence is TGTGCCAGCAGCCCACCGGGACAGACCCTGAACACTGAAGCTTTCTTT. This codes for CASSPPGQTLNTEAFF. Combining the CDR3 with reference TRBV9 and TRBJ1-1 gives the whole variable domain DSGVTQTPKHLITATGQRVTLRCSPRSGDLSVYWYQQSLDQGLQFLIQYYNGEERAKGNILERFSAQQFPDLHSELNLSSLELGDSALYFCASSPPGQTLNTEAFFGQGTRLTVV.

This clone has only one observation. This chain links TRBV30 with TRBJ1-2; 7 bases match TRBD1. Trimming took 1 base from V and 3 from J; bases not matched to a gene: 5. Germline V CDR1 and CDR2: GTSNPN, SVGIG (reference sequence). The CDR3 loop spans 14 amino acids. CDR3 loop: CAWSARTGYYGYTF. The CDR3 nucleotides are TGTGCCTGGAGTGCCCGGACAGGTTACTATGGCTACACCTTC.